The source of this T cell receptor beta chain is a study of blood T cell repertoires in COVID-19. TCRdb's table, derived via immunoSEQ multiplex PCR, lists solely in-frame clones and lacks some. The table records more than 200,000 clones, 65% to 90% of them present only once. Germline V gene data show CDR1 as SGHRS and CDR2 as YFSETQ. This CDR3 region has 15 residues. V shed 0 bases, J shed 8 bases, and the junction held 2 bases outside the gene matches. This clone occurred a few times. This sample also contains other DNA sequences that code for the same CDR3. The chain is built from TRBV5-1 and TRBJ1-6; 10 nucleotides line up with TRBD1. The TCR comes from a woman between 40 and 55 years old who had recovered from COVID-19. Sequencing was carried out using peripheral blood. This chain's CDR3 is CASSLEGQGYSPLHF. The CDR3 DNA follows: TGCGCCAGCAGCTTGGAGGGACAGGGGTATTCACCCCTCCACTTT.